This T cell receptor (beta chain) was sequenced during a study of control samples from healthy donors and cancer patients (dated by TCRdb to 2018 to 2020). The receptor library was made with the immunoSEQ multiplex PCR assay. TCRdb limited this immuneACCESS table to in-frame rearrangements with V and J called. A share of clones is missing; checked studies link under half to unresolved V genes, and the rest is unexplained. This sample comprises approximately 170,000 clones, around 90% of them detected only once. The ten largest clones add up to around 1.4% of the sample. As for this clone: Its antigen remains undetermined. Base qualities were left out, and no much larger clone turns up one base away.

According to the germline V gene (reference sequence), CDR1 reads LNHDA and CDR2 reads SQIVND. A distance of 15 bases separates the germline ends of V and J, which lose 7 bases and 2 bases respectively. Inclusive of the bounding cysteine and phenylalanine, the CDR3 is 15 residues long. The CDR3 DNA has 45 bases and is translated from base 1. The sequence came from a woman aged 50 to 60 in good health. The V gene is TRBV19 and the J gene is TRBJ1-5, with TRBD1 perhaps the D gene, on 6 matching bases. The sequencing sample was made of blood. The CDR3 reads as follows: CASTLGGWGNQPQHF. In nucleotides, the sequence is TGTGCCAGTACCCTAGGGGGTTGGGGCAATCAGCCCCAGCATTTT.